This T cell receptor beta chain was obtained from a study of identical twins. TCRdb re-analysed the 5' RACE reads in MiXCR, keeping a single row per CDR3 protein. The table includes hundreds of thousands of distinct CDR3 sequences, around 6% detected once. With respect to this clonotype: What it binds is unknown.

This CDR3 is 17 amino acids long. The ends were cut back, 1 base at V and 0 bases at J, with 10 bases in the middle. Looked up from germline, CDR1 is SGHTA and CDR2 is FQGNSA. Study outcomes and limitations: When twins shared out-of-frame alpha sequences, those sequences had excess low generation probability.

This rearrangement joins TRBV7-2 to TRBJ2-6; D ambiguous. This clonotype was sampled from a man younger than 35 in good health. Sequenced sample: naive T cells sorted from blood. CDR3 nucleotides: TGTGCCAGCAGCTTAGTGGGCAGCCGCTCTGGGGCCAACGTCCTGACTTTC. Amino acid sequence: CASSLVGSRSGANVLTF.